This record covers a single TCR beta chain. With a much larger clone just one base away, this may be a read error. These data come from a study of blood T cells in healthy people across ages. Total RNA was extracted at no less than 6 micrograms per sample. Alongside a J-beta primer mix, a sample-barcoded 5' primer served in a second PCR lasting roughly 6 to 11 cycles. TCRdb fed the 5' RACE reads into MiXCR, producing one record per CDR3 protein. This sample yields 800,000 or so distinct CDR3 sequences, of which 35% to 50% are seen a single time; 15% to 20% belongs to the top ten. Trimming cost V 1 base and J 5 bases, with 16 bases left between them. The CDR3 spans 16 residues. Germline V gene sequence: CDR1 LGHNA, CDR2 YNFKEQ.

Input material: blood. The chain carries TRBV4-2 and TRBJ2-3; D may be TRBD2 (6 bases). The TCR was taken from an older man in good health. The CDR3 protein is CASSQVERLVGDTQYF. CDR3 DNA: TGTGCCAGCAGCCAAGTAGAGAGACTAGTGGGAGATACGCAGTATTTT.